This T cell receptor (beta chain) was documented in a study of regulatory T cells in long-lasting Graves disease. Regarding the study as a whole: Less diverse TCR repertoires were seen in persistent Graves' patients than in newly diagnosed ones. Persistent disease exhibited a predilection for TRBV28, TRBJ1-2 and TRBJ2-5.

CDR3-region Arm-PCR and iRepertoire HTBI primers produced the TCR beta libraries. TCRdb re-called the multiplex PCR reads with MiXCR, one entry per CDR3 protein. In the table there are some 490,000 distinct CDR3 sequences, more than 10% of which are singletons. Time point meaning: newly diagnosed GD, antithyroid drugs for less than 3 months. The TCR library was made from RNA extracted from PBMCs. Collection of peripheral blood (about 10 milliliters) was done using EDTA tubes. This CDR3 comprises 14 residues. With V trimmed by 4 bases and J by 0 bases, 2 bases remained unmatched. CDR1 and CDR2 (germline): SEHNR, FQNEAQ (reference sequence). With respect to this clonotype: Its target is not known.

The same data also went into a second study, on T cells in Graves' hyperthyroidism and ophthalmopathy. From that study: Using 13 V-J features, a model discriminated ophthalmopathy from stable hyperthyroidism.

The gene calls are TRBV7-9 and TRBJ2-7, with 8 bases identical to TRBD1. This material consisted of peripheral blood mononuclear cells (PBMCs), taken at new diagnosis, from a patient treated with antithyroid drugs. The source of this sequence is a woman aged 30 to 39 with Graves disease. CDR3 residues: CASSWGQDSYEQYF. Here the CDR3 DNA reads TGTGCCAGCAGCTGGGGACAGGACTCCTACGAGCAGTACTTC.